The 4 T cell receptor beta chains in this list originate from one sample, sequenced in a study of OX40 agonist ivuxolimab in advanced cancers. Sequencing was performed with immunoSEQ multiplex PCR; in TCRdb, only in-frame clones are kept and a portion is missing. The sample carries 30,000 to 45,000 clones, about 81% recorded once. The source material was CD4+ or CD8+ T cells sorted from blood, sampled in a trial of the OX40 agonist ivuxolimab. The receptors come from an adult with an advanced solid tumor such as melanoma, head and neck, liver or kidney cancer.

The chain links TRBV2 to TRBJ2-5, with 9 bases aligning to TRBD1. V was clipped by 1 base and J by 4 bases; unmatched bases: 4. Germline assignment: CDR1 SNHLY and CDR2 FYNNEI. The CDR3 consists of 15 residues. The CDR3: CASSEDRGQGETQYF. CDR3 DNA sequence: TGTGCCAGCAGTGAAGACAGGGGGCAGGGAGAGACCCAGTACTTC.

The rearrangement uses TRBV5-1 and TRBJ2-7, with D perhaps matching TRBD2 (5 bases). This CDR3 comprises 13 residues. Germline V gene sequence: CDR1 SGHRS, CDR2 YFSETQ. The V and J ends lost 6 bases and 0 bases respectively, with 10 bases between them. The CDR3 DNA reads as TGCGCCAGCAAATTCGAGGGCTCCTACGAGCAGTACTTC. Amino acid sequence: CASKFEGSYEQYF.

The V call is TRBV28, the J call TRBJ2-1, with 11 bases fitting TRBD2. In germline, CDR1 is MDHEN, CDR2 SYDVKM. The CDR3 sequence is 17 residues long. With V trimmed by 1 base and J by 0 bases, 2 bases remained unmatched. The CDR3 DNA reads TGTGCCAGCAGTTTATCACTAGCGGGGGTCTCCTACAATGAGCAGTTCTTC. It is translated as CASSLSLAGVSYNEQFF.

This clone has just a few counts. J is TRBJ1-1 and V is TRBV12-5; a possible D gene is TRBD1 (5 bases). The germline gives CDR1 LGHNT, CDR2 FRNRAP. V was pared by 2 bases and J by 6 bases, with 13 bases between. This CDR3 is built from 14 residues. The CDR3: CASGLYGREAEAFF. In DNA, the CDR3 is TGTGCTAGTGGTTTGTACGGCAGGGAGGCTGAAGCTTTCTTT.